This record looks at one T cell receptor (beta chain) sequence and its context. This clonotype appeared a few times. Its specific antigen is unknown. The sample holds no much larger clone one base away, and base qualities are not on file. The reads were generated on an Illumina HiSeq 2500. TCR beta libraries were prepared by quantitative 5'-RACE with molecular barcodes. Processing in the source paper ran as follows. Disease-linked TCR variants were identified with a new computational method built on a probabilistic model of VDJ rearrangement. TCRdb redid the processing of the public reads, applying fastp at Q25 and MiXCR, and retained in-frame beta chains. Rows are unified per CDR3 protein, each entry keeping the most common DNA and genes. The V and J calls shown here were made by TCRdb, not taken from the authors' results. A total of approximately 350,000 distinct CDR3 sequences appear in this sample, approximately 15% of them only once. The ten largest clones capture less than 1.1% of the sample.

This record belongs to a study of CD8 T cells in ankylosing spondylitis (dated by TCRdb to 2016 to 2017). With regard to the full study: The study set out to find disease-linked TCR variants by profiling T cell receptor beta repertoires in ankylosing spondylitis patients and healthy donors. Peripheral blood samples were taken, and synovial fluid was additionally collected from ankylosing spondylitis patients. The full study cohort comprised about 25 ankylosing spondylitis patients and 85 to 120 healthy donors.

What the authors observed across the whole study: Some TCR beta motif variants had previously been reported in synovial fluid and blood of reactive arthritis patients, which suggested common disease-initiation mechanisms. The disease-linked clones were reported as significantly enriched in matched synovial fluid samples from ankylosing spondylitis patients. The disease-linked clones showed a CD8+ phenotype and occurred at relatively low frequencies in peripheral blood. Blood from ankylosing spondylitis patients appeared to be characterized by a TCR beta motif composed of under 10 highly homologous amino acid variants.

From a lookup of the germline V gene, CDR1 and CDR2 are WSHSY and SAAADI. The CDR3 covers 13 residues, taking in both the cysteine and the phenylalanine. Just the 39-base CDR3 DNA is kept, in frame starting at base 1. V and J lose 3 bases and 1 base, and a span of 6 bases separates them. The sequencing sample was made of blood, either unsorted or a sorted T cell fraction (not recorded which). The V and J segments used are TRBV10-2 and TRBJ1-1, with the D segment identity uncertain. The clonotype comes from a male donor with ankylosing spondylitis or in good health (not recorded which). The nucleotides read TGCGCCAGCAGTGAATACCCGAACACTGAAGCTTTCTTT. Its amino acids are CASSEYPNTEAFF.